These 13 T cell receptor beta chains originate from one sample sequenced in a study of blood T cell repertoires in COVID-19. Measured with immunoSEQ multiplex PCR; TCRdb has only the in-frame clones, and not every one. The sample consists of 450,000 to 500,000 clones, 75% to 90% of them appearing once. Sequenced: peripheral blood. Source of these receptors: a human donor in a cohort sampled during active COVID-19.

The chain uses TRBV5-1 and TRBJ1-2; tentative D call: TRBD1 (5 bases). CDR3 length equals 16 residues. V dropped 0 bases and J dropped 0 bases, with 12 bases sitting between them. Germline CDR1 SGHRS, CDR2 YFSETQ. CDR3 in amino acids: CASSLGAGQSNYGYTF. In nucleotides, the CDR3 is TGCGCCAGCAGCTTGGGGGCAGGGCAATCTAACTATGGCTACACCTTC.

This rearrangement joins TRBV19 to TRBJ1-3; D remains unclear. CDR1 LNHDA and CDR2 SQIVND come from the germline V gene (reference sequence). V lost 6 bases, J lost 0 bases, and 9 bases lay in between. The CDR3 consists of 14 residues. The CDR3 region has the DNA TGTGCCAGTAGGGACTCCCGCTCTGGAAACACCATATATTTT. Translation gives CASRDSRSGNTIYF.

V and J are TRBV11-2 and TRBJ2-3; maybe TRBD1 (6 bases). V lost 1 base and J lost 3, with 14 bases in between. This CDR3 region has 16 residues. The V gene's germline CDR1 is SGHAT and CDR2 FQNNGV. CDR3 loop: CASSLVTGAITDTQYF. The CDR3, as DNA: TGTGCCAGCAGCTTAGTGACAGGAGCTATTACAGATACGCAGTATTTT.

Here the CDR3 reads CASSHFGGVEKLFF. CDR3 nucleotide sequence: TGCGCCAGCAGCCATTTCGGCGGTGTTGAAAAACTGTTTTTT. This chain uses TRBV4-3 with TRBJ1-4; D ambiguous. Germline CDR1 and CDR2: LGHNA and YSLEER. V lost 3 bases, J lost 7 bases, and 12 bases lay in between. This CDR3 is built from 14 residues.

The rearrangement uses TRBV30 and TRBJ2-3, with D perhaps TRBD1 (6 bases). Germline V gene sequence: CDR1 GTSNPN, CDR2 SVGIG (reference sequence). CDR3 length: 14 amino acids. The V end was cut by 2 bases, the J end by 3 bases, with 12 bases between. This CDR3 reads CAWSRNRETDTQYF. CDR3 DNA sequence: TGTGCCTGGAGTAGAAACAGGGAAACAGATACGCAGTATTTT.

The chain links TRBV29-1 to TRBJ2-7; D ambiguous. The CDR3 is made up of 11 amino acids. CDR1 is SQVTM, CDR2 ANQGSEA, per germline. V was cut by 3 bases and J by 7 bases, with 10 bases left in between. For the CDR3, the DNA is TGCAGCGTTGATTTCACAGATGAGCAGTACTTC. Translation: CSVDFTDEQYF.

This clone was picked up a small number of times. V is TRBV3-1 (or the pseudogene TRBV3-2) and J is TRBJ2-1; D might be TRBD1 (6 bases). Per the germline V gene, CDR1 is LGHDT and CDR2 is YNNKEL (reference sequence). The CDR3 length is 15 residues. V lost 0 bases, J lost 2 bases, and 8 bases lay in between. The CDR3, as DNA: TGTGCCAGCAGCCAAGAGGGGGCGGCCTACAATGAGCAGTTCTTC. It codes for CASSQEGAAYNEQFF.

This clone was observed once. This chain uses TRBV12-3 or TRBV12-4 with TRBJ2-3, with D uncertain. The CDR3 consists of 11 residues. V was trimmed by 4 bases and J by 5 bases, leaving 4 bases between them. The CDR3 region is CASSYRDTQYF. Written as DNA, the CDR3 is TGTGCCAGCAGTTACAGAGATACGCAGTATTTT.

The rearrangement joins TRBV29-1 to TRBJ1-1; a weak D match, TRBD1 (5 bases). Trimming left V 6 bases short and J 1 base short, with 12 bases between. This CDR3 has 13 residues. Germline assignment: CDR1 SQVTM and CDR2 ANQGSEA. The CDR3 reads CSVGLLGNTEAFF. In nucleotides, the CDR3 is TGCAGCGTGGGACTATTGGGGAACACTGAAGCTTTCTTT.

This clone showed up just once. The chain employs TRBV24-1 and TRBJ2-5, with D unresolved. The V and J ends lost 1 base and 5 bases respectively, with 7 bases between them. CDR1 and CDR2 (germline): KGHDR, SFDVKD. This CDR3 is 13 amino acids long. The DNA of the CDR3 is TGTGCCACCAGTGATTTTTCATTGGAGACCCAGTACTTC. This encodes CATSDFSLETQYF.

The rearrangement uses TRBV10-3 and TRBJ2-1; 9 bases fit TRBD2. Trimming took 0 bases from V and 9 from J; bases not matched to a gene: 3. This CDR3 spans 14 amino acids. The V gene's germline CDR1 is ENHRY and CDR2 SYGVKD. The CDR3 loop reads CAISESGTSFEQFF. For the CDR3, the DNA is TGTGCCATCAGTGAGTCAGGGACTAGCTTTGAGCAGTTCTTC.

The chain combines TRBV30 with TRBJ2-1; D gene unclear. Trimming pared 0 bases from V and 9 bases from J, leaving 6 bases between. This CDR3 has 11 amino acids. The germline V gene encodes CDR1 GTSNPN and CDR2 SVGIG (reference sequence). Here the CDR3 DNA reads TGTGCCTGGAGTGTATCGGGTGAGCAGTTCTTC. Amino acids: CAWSVSGEQFF.

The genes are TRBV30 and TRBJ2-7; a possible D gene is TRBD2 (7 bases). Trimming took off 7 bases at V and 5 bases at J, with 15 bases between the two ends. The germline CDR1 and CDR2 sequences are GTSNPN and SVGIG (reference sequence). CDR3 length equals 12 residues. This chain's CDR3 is CAFGGGGHEQYF. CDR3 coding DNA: TGTGCCTTCGGTGGGGGGGGCCACGAGCAGTACTTC.